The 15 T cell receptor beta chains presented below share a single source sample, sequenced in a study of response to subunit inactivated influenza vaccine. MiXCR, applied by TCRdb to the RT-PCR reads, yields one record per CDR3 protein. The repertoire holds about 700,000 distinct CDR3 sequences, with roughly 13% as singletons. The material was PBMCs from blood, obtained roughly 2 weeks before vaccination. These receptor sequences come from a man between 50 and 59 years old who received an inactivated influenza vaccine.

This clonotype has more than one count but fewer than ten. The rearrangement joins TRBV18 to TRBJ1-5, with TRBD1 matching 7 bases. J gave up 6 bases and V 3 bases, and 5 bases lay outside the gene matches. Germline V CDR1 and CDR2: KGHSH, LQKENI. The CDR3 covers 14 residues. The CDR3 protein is CASSPRQGTQPQHF. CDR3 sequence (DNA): TGTGCCAGCTCACCCCGACAGGGTACTCAGCCCCAGCATTTT. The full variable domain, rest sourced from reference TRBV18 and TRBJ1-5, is NAGVMQNPRHLVRRRGQEARLRCSPMKGHSHVYWYRQLPEEGLKFMVYLQKENIIDESGMPKERFSAEFPKEGPSILRIQQVVRGDSAAYFCASSPRQGTQPQHFGDGTRLSIL.

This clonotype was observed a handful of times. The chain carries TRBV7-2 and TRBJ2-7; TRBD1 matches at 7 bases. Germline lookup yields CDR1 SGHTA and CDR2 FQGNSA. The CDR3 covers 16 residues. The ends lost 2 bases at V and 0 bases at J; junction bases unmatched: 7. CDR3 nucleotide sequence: TGTGCCAGCAGCTTATGGGGGACAGCGAGCTCCTACGAGCAGTACTTC. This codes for CASSLWGTASSYEQYF.

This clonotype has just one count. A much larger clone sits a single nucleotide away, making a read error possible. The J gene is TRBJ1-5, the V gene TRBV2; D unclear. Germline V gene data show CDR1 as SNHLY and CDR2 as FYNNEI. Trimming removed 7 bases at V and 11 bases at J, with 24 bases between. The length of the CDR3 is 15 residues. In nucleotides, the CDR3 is TGTGCCAGCACTTTGGCTGCCCGGTTTGATGATTCCCAGCATTTT. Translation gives CASTLAARFDDSQHF.

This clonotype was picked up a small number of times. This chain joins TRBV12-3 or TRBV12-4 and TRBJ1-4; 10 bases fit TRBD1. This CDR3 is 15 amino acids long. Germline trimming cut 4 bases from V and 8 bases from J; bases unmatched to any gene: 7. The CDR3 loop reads CASSSGQGIGEKLFF. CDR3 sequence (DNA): TGTGCCAGCAGTTCGGGACAGGGGATCGGAGAAAAACTGTTTTTT.

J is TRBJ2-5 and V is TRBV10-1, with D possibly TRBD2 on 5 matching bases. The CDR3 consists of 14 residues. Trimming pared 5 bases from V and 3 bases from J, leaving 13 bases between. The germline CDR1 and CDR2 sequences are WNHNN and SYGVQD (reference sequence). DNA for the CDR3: TGCGCCAGCAGTCCCACGGCGGGTGAAGAGACCCAGTACTTC. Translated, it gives CASSPTAGEETQYF.

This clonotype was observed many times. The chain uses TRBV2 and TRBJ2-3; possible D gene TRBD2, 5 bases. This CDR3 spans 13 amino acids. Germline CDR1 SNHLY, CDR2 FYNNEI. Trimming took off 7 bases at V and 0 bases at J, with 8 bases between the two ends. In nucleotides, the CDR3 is TGTGCCAGCACAGGAGGAAGCACAGATACGCAGTATTTT. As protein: CASTGGSTDTQYF.

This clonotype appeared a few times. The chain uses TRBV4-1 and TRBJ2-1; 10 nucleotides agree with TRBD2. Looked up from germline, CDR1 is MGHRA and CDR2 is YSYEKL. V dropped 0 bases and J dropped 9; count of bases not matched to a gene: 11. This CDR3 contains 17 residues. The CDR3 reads CASSQDGAAGGPREQFF. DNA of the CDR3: TGCGCCAGCAGCCAAGATGGGGCAGCGGGGGGGCCTCGTGAGCAGTTCTTC.

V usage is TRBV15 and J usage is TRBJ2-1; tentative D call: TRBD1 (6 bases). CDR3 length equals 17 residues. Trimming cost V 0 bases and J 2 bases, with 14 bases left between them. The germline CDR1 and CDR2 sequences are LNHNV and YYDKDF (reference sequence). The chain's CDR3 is CATSRDVGQSPYNEQFF. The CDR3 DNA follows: TGTGCCACCAGCAGAGATGTAGGACAGTCCCCCTACAATGAGCAGTTCTTC.

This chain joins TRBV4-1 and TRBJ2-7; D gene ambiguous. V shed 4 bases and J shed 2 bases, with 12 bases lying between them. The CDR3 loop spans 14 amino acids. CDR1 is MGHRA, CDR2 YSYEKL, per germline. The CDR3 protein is CASSLTADAYEQYF. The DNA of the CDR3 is TGCGCCAGCAGCCTTACCGCGGACGCCTACGAGCAGTACTTC.

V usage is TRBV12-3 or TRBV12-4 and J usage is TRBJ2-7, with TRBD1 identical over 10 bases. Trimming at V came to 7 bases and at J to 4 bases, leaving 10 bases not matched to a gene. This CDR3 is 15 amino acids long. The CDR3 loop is CASTTWGDRGYEQYF. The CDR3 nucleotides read TGTGCCAGCACCACCTGGGGGGACAGGGGATACGAGCAGTACTTC.

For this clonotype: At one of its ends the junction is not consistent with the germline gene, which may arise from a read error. CDR3 region: CSAREGGENIQYF. The CDR3 nucleotides are TGCAGTGCAAGAGAGGGTGGAGAAAACATTCAGTACTTC. V and J are TRBV20-1 and TRBJ2-4; D is possibly TRBD2 (5 bases). The CDR3 totals 13 residues. The V gene's germline CDR1 is DFQATT and CDR2 SNEGSKA (reference sequence).

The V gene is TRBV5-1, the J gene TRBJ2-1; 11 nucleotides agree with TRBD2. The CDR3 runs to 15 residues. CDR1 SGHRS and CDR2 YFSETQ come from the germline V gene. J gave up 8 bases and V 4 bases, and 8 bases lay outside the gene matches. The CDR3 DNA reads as TGCGCCAGCAGCCCGACTAGCGGGACCATGGATGAGCAGTTCTTC. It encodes CASSPTSGTMDEQFF.

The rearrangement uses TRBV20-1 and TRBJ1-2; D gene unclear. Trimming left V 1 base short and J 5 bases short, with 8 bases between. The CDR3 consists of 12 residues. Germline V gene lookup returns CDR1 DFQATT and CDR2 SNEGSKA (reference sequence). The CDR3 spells CSARGDLYGYTF. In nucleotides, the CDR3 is TGCAGTGCTAGAGGTGACCTATATGGCTACACCTTC.

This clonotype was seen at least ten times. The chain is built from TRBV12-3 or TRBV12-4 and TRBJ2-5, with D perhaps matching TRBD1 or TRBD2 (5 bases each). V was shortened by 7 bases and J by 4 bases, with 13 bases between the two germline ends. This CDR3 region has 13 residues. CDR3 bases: TGTGCCAGCACCTGGGGGTCAGGAGAGACCCAGTACTTC. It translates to CASTWGSGETQYF.

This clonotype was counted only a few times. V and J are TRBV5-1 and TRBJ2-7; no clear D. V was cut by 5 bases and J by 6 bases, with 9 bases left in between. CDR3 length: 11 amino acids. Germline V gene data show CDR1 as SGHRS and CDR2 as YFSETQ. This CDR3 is CASRYLFEQYF. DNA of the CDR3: TGCGCCAGCAGATACCTCTTCGAGCAGTACTTC. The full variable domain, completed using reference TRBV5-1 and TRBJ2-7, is KAGVTQTPRYLIKTRGQQVTLSCSPISGHRSVSWYQQTPGQGLQFLFEYFSETQRNKGNFPGRFSGRQFSNSRSEMNVSTLELGDSALYLCASRYLFEQYFGPGTRLTVT.